The source of this T cell receptor beta chain is a study of shared clonotypes between healthy human individuals. Findings and limits, study-wide: Donor clonotype sharing was expected to depend on sequencing depth.

The authors divided CD4+ cells into CD45RA+ naive and CD45RA-negative memory subsets. As for this clone: The antigen remains unidentified.

Germline loops: CDR1 SNHLY, CDR2 FYNNEI. Trimming took 4 bases from V and 0 from J, leaving 9 bases between them. The CDR3 runs to 14 residues. Per the study methods: ImmunoSEQ gave junction-only sequences without quality scores, so filtering differed. Only in-frame clones appear in the TCRdb table, and some are missing; sequencing was by immunoSEQ multiplex PCR. The V and J calls and clone size come from that table; D and trimming were worked out from the DNA. The top ten hold roughly 1.7% of the sample, which has around 750,000 clones, around 67% seen once. The receptor comes from a woman aged 25-40 years in good health. The chain is built from TRBV2 and TRBJ1-1; no clear D. Material for sequencing was memory CD4+ T cells sorted from blood. This sample's subset: CD45RA-negative fraction. The CDR3 loop reads CASSGGSVNTEAFF. CDR3 coding DNA: TGTGCCAGCAGTGGAGGCAGCGTGAACACTGAAGCTTTCTTT.